The T cell receptor (beta chain) described here comes from a study of blood T cells in healthy people across ages. Findings of the study overall: Per million T cells, the diversity of TCR beta decreased roughly linearly as age advanced.

Details on this clonotype: Its matching antigen is unknown.

A sample-barcoded 5' primer and a J-beta primer mix were used in a second PCR of about 6 to 11 cycles. TCRdb re-called the 5' RACE reads with MiXCR, one entry per CDR3 protein. The profile shows about 640,000 distinct CDR3 sequences, under 70% of them singletons. The V gene lost 1 base and the J gene lost 2 bases, with 11 bases spanning the gap. Germline CDR1 and CDR2: SGHVS and FQNEAQ. CDR3 size: 15 residues. Sequencing was performed on blood. This clonotype was sampled from a man aged 60-69 years in good health. The rearrangement uses TRBV7-8 and TRBJ1-2; possible D gene TRBD1, 6 bases. The DNA of the CDR3 is TGTGCCAGCAGCTTAGTACGGGGGGGCAACTATGGCTACACCTTC. It encodes CASSLVRGGNYGYTF.